This is a list of T cell receptor beta chains from one sample in a study of blood T cells in healthy people across ages. Each CDR3 protein is one row after TCRdb ran MiXCR on the 5' RACE reads. The data contain about 760,000 distinct CDR3 sequences, more than 55% of them seen just once; the ten biggest clones take up roughly 24%. Sequencing input: blood. Receptors originate from a man aged 35-49 years in good health. CDR3s include the opening cysteine and the closing phenylalanine or tryptophan. The D gene is left open where the match is weak. Only some rows state a clone size, as once, few, many or a class for expanded clones.

v_gene	d_gene	j_gene	abundance	CDR3nt	CDR3aa
TRBV20-1	TRBD1	TRBJ1-5	NA	TGCAGTGCTAGGGACAGGGGGGTTGGTCAGCCCCAGCATTTT	CSARDRGVGQPQHF
TRBV20-1	TRBD1	TRBJ1-5	few	TGCAGTGCTCTCCAGGACAGGGCTTTCAATCAGCCCCAGCATTTT	CSALQDRAFNQPQHF
TRBV27	NA	TRBJ2-1	few	TGTGCCAGCAGTACCGGGGGATACAATGAGCAGTTCTTC	CASSTGGYNEQFF
TRBV7-3	NA	TRBJ2-3	few	TGTGCCAGCAGCTTAAGGCCCCTCACGACAGATACGCAGTATTTT	CASSLRPLTTDTQYF
TRBV7-2	NA	TRBJ1-2	NA	TGTGCCAGCAGCTTGAGAAACGCCGTCATGCAGGGCTACACCTTC	CASSLRNAVMQGYTF
TRBV5-1	NA	TRBJ2-5	NA	TGCGCCAGCAGCTTGCACCCACAAGAGACCCAGTACTTC	CASSLHPQETQYF
TRBV24-1	TRBD1	TRBJ2-7	NA	TGTGCCACCAGTGATGGTGGGACAGGGGCTCTCGACGAGCAGTACTTC	CATSDGGTGALDEQYF
TRBV25-1	NA	TRBJ1-2	NA	TGTGCCAGCAGTGAATCATTTCCCCGATTTCCGGACTATGGCTACACCTTC	CASSESFPRFPDYGYTF
TRBV4-2	NA	TRBJ2-2	NA	TGTGCCAGCAGCCAAGCTACGGGCCGACTGGGGACCGGGGAGCTGTTTTTT	CASSQATGRLGTGELFF
TRBV5-1	NA	TRBJ2-6	NA	TGCGCCAGCAGCTTGGTACTGAATGAGGCTGGGGCCAACGTCCTGACTTTC	CASSLVLNEAGANVLTF
TRBV5-1	NA	TRBJ1-1	NA	TGCGCCAGCCTCCCGGACAGCCGAAACACTGAAGCTTTCTTT	CASLPDSRNTEAFF
TRBV5-5	TRBD2	TRBJ2-5	many	TGTGCCGCCAGCCCCGGCCTAAGACTAGCGGGAGAGACCCAGTACTTC	CAASPGLRLAGETQYF
TRBV27	NA	TRBJ2-1	NA	TGTGCCAGCAGTTCGGGCGGTACTAAGGTGACCTACAATGAGCAGTTCTTC	CASSSGGTKVTYNEQFF
TRBV6-6	NA	TRBJ2-2	NA	TGTGCCAGCAGAACGGGACGGCCGCCTGGGAACACCGGGGAGCTGTTTTTT	CASRTGRPPGNTGELFF
TRBV20-1	NA	TRBJ1-2	NA	TGCAGTGCTAGAGTGGCGGACTATGGCTACACCTTC	CSARVADYGYTF
TRBV7-2	NA	TRBJ1-3	NA	TGTGCCAGCAGCTTCTACTCTGGAAACACCATATATTTT	CASSFYSGNTIYF
TRBV4-3	NA	TRBJ2-3	NA	TGCGCCAGCAGCCAAGATGAAGGAAGTCCTGTCGCAGATACGCAGTATTTT	CASSQDEGSPVADTQYF
TRBV11-2	TRBD1	TRBJ2-5	NA	TGTGCCAGCAGCCCGGACAGGGGATGGCAAGAGACCCAGTACTTC	CASSPDRGWQETQYF
TRBV7-2	NA	TRBJ2-7	NA	TGTGCCAGCAGCTTAGGACAAACTGGCTTTTACGAGCAGTACTTC	CASSLGQTGFYEQYF
TRBV18	TRBD2	TRBJ2-7	NA	TGTGCCAGCTCACCAAGCGGCGGGAGGATTAGGGAGCAGTACTTC	CASSPSGGRIREQYF
TRBV7-2	NA	TRBJ1-1	NA	TGTGCCAGCAGCAAACCAGGGGACATGAACACTGAAGCTTTCTTT	CASSKPGDMNTEAFF
TRBV5-1	NA	TRBJ1-3	once	TGCGCCAGCAGCTTGACCCCTACGACTGGAAACACCATATATTTT	CASSLTPTTGNTIYF
TRBV20-1	TRBD2	TRBJ2-3	once	TGCAGGGGGTCAACGGGGGGGCGTCATACAGATACGCAGTATTTT	CRGSTGGRHTDTQYF
TRBV20-1	NA	TRBJ2-7	once	TGCAGGCCTATAAAAGAGAGCTCCTACAATGAGCAGTACTTC	CRPIKESSYNEQYF
TRBV20-1	NA	TRBJ2-7	NA	TGCAGTGCTAGACCCCCATCCGCAGGACTTCTCTCCTACGAGCAGTACTTC	CSARPPSAGLLSYEQYF
TRBV7-9	TRBD2	TRBJ2-1	NA	TGTGCCAGCACCTCCCCCCTAGCGGGGAGCCCCAATGAGCAGTTCTTC	CASTSPLAGSPNEQFF
TRBV21-1	NA	TRBJ2-7	NA	TGTGCCAGCAGCAACCAGGACCAGGATAACGAGCAGTACTTC	CASSNQDQDNEQYF
TRBV3-1	TRBD1	TRBJ2-1	few	TGTGCCAGCAGCCAAGTCGACAGGGTGGTGTTCTTC	CASSQVDRVVFF
TRBV20-1	NA	TRBJ2-3	once	TGCAGTGCTATTGAGGTAGTAAATCCAAATACGCAGTATTTT	CSAIEVVNPNTQYF
TRBV6-2/TRBV6-3	NA	TRBJ1-4	NA	TGTGCCAGCAACCAGGGGAATGAAAAACTGTTTTTT	CASNQGNEKLFF
TRBV28	NA	TRBJ1-5	NA	TGTGCCAGCAGCCCTACCACCGCTGCGGGGATAGGCAATCAGCCCCAGCATTTT	CASSPTTAAGIGNQPQHF
TRBV29-1	TRBD1	TRBJ1-5	few	TGCAGCGTTGAAATTGGGACAGGGGGTAATCAGCCCCAGCATTTT	CSVEIGTGGNQPQHF
TRBV9	NA	TRBJ1-1	NA	TGTGCCAGCAGCGTACTCGGCATGAAGAACACTGAAGCTTTCTTT	CASSVLGMKNTEAFF